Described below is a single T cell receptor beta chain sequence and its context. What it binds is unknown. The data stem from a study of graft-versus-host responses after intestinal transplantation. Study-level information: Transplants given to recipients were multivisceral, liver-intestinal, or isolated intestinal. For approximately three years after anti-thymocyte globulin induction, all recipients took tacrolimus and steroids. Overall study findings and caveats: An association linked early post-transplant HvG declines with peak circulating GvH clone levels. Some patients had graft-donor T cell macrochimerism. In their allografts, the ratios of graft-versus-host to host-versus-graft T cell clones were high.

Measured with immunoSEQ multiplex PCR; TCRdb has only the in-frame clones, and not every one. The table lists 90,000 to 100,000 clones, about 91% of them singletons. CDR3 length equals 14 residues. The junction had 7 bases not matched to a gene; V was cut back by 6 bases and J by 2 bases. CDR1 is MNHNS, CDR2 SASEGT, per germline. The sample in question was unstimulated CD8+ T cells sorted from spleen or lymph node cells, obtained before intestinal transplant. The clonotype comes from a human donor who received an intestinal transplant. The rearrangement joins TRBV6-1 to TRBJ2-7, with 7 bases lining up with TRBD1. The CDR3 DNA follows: TGTGCCAGCAGGATCCGGGACAGCACCTACGAGCAGTACTTC. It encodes CASRIRDSTYEQYF.